This T cell receptor beta chain came from a study of technical replicates of blood from several donors. The V gene's germline CDR1 is KGHSH and CDR2 LQKENI. The CDR3 covers 15 residues. V lost 5 bases to trimming and J lost 3 bases, with 17 bases between them. Generated by immunoSEQ multiplex PCR, the TCRdb table keeps only in-frame clones and is missing some. Among 60,000 to 65,000 clones, more than 85% were seen once, and the ten largest hold roughly 4.2%. The receptor's source is a human donor in good health. Some clones in this sample may be carry-over from other donors' samples. The J gene is TRBJ2-7, the V gene TRBV18; TRBD1 might be the D (6 bases). Sequencing was performed on PBMCs. The CDR3 DNA reads TGTGCCAGCTCAGCCGGGACACGGATACTCTACGAGCAGTACTTC. Translated: CASSAGTRILYEQYF.